What follows are 27 T cell receptor beta chains derived from one specimen sequenced in a study of T cell responses to AZD1222 COVID-19 vaccine. Libraries were prepared by immunoSEQ multiplex PCR; TCRdb keeps only in-frame clonotypes and omits some of them. This sample has over 110,000 clones, with just under 95% found just once. The material sequenced was peripheral blood, taken on day 0 of AZD1222 vaccination. These receptors originate from an adult in good health.

The V and J genes are TRBV29-1 and TRBJ2-2, with D tentatively TRBD1 (5 bases). Germline V gene sequence: CDR1 SQVTM, CDR2 ANQGSEA. Trimming removed 3 bases from V and 0 bases from J, with 8 bases in between. This CDR3 comprises 14 residues. The DNA of the CDR3 is TGCAGCGTTGAGGGGCCGACGAACACCGGGGAGCTGTTTTTT. This gives the protein CSVEGPTNTGELFF.

This chain links TRBV5-1 with TRBJ1-4; 7 positions agree with TRBD1. Germline-derived CDR1 and CDR2 are SGHRS and YFSETQ. With 4 bases clipped from V and 11 bases from J, the junction kept 17 bases outside the gene matches. This CDR3 is built from 16 residues. The CDR3 DNA is TGCGCCAGCAGCCCCGGGACAGAGGAGGTATTTGGTAAACTGTTTTTT. Translated: CASSPGTEEVFGKLFF.

V and J are TRBV7-2 and TRBJ1-1; tentative D call: TRBD1 (5 bases). Germline lookup yields CDR1 SGHTA and CDR2 FQGNSA. This CDR3 has 15 amino acids. The V end lost 2 bases, the J end lost 5 bases, and 15 bases lay between the germline ends. The CDR3 spells CASSLMTRGPTEAFF. In DNA, the CDR3 is TGTGCCAGCAGCTTAATGACCCGGGGCCCGACTGAAGCTTTCTTT.

This clone was seen more than once but under ten times. V and J are TRBV10-1 and TRBJ2-7; a weak D match, TRBD1 (5 bases). The CDR3 length is 13 residues. Between the trimmed V and J ends, which lost 2 bases and 3 bases, there was a span of 8 bases. CDR1 is WNHNN, CDR2 SYGVQD, per germline (reference sequence). CDR3 coding DNA: TGCGCCAGCAGTGAGGACAGAGACTACGAGCAGTACTTC. It specifies CASSEDRDYEQYF.

The rearrangement links TRBV6-2 or TRBV6-3 to TRBJ2-1; D unresolved. CDR1 is MNHEY and CDR2 is SVGEGT in the germline V gene. V gave up 5 bases and J gave up 7 bases, with 12 bases separating them. The CDR3 has 13 residues. CDR3 region: CASSTQTRNEQFF. Here the CDR3 DNA reads TGTGCCAGCAGTACCCAGACTCGAAATGAGCAGTTCTTC.

The CDR3 here is CASSLDRGSGSPLHF. The CDR3 DNA sequence: TGTGCCAGCAGCTTGGACAGGGGGAGTGGTTCACCCCTCCACTTT. The chain combines TRBV5-4 with TRBJ1-6; 8 bases align to TRBD1. This CDR3 spans 15 amino acids. Germline CDR1 SGHNT, CDR2 YYREEE (reference sequence). Losses at the gene ends were 0 bases for V and 9 bases for J; bases not matched to a gene: 5.

The chain uses TRBV6-1 and TRBJ2-7; maybe TRBD1 (5 bases). Germline V gene sequence: CDR1 MNHNS, CDR2 SASEGT. V dropped 2 bases and J dropped 7 bases, with 18 bases sitting between them. The CDR3 has 15 residues. Written as DNA, the CDR3 is TGTGCCAGCAGTGAATTCTTGTCAGGGTCGGAGGAGCAGTACTTC. The encoded protein is CASSEFLSGSEEQYF.

The chain carries TRBV5-4 and TRBJ1-4; D is unresolved. Germline V CDR1 and CDR2: SGHNT, YYREEE (reference sequence). The CDR3 contains 15 residues. Trimming cost V 0 bases and J 4 bases, with 10 bases left between them. CDR3 in DNA: TGTGCCAGCAGCTTGGCCGCTAGCGGTAATGAAAAACTGTTTTTT. Protein product: CASSLAASGNEKLFF.

V usage is TRBV5-1 and J usage is TRBJ1-1; 8 bases map to TRBD1. V shed 2 bases and J 7 bases; nucleotides not matched to a gene: 7. Germline-derived CDR1 and CDR2 are SGHRS and YFSETQ. The CDR3 consists of 14 residues. The CDR3 spells CASSLQGDYDEAFF. DNA of the CDR3: TGCGCCAGCAGCTTACAGGGGGATTATGATGAAGCTTTCTTT.

This chain uses TRBV6-1 with TRBJ1-6; unclear D gene. Germline values: CDR1 MNHNS, CDR2 SASEGT. Trimming took 3 bases from V and 3 from J, leaving 12 bases between them. This CDR3 region has 16 residues. CDR3 sequence (DNA): TGTGCCAGCAGTGACTTCCGGGCCATCTATAATTCACCCCTCCACTTT. Amino acid sequence: CASSDFRAIYNSPLHF.

The chain is built from TRBV5-1 and TRBJ1-1, with TRBD1 identical over 9 bases. The CDR3 has 15 residues. Trimming removed 6 bases from V and 7 bases from J; junction bases left unmatched: 13. Germline V gives CDR1 SGHRS, CDR2 YFSETQ. The CDR3 here is CASNLFTGGEGEAFF. CDR3 in DNA: TGCGCCAGCAACCTATTTACAGGGGGCGAGGGTGAAGCTTTCTTT.

The chain combines TRBV2 with TRBJ2-1; possibly TRBD1 or TRBD2 for D (5 bases each). CDR1 is SNHLY and CDR2 is FYNNEI in the germline V gene. This CDR3 has 13 residues. Trimming took off 8 bases at V and 5 bases at J, with 13 bases between the two ends. CDR3 in amino acids: CASRDRGNNEQFF. CDR3 sequence (DNA): TGTGCCAGCCGGGACCGCGGAAACAATGAGCAGTTCTTC. Supplemented by reference TRBV2 and TRBJ2-1, the full variable domain reads EPEVTQTPSHQVTQMGQEVILRCVPISNHLYFYWYRQILGQKVEFLVSFYNNEISEKSEIFDDQFSVERPDGSNFTLKIRSTKLEDSAMYFCASRDRGNNEQFFGPGTRLTVL.

The V gene is TRBV30, the J gene TRBJ1-3; the match to TRBD1 covers 7 bases. J was trimmed by 3 bases and V by 1 base; bases with no gene match: 9. The CDR3 is made up of 16 amino acids. Germline CDR1 reads GTSNPN; CDR2 reads SVGIG (reference sequence). The CDR3 DNA is TGTGCCTGGAGTGAGTTGACAGGGTCGATTGGAAACACCATATATTTT. This encodes CAWSELTGSIGNTIYF.

The chain has TRBV5-5 and TRBJ1-4; D unclear. CDR3 size: 15 residues. The V end lost 3 bases, the J end lost 3 bases, and 12 bases lay between the germline ends. CDR1 is SGHKS and CDR2 is YYEKEE in the germline V gene (reference sequence). In DNA, the CDR3 is TGTGCCAGCAGCTCAGGACTTACCGCTAATGAAAAACTGTTTTTT. Its translation: CASSSGLTANEKLFF.

The chain recombines TRBV12-2 with TRBJ1-4. TRBV12-2 is classified as a pseudogene. The CDR3 has 16 amino acids. The CDR3 DNA reads as TGTGCAAGTCATCATAGTAGGGGAGCAACTAATGAAAAACTGTTTTTT. Residues: CASHHSRGATNEKLFF.

V gene TRBV2 combines with J gene TRBJ1-5; D remains unclear. V dropped 5 bases and J dropped 4 bases, with 6 bases sitting between them. Germline CDR1 reads SNHLY; CDR2 reads FYNNEI. The CDR3 runs 12 residues. In DNA, the CDR3 is TGTGCCAGCAGTTGGGTGAATCAGCCCCAGCATTTT. Protein: CASSWVNQPQHF.

The V gene is TRBV4-1, the J gene TRBJ2-5; TRBD2 aligns across 14 bases. V lost 6 bases and J lost 1; bases outside the gene matches: 10. Germline loops: CDR1 MGHRA, CDR2 YSYEKL. The CDR3 sequence is 18 residues long. The CDR3 loop reads CASSRLAGGSGTQETQYF. DNA for the CDR3: TGCGCCAGCAGTAGACTAGCGGGAGGGTCAGGTACCCAAGAGACCCAGTACTTC.

V usage is TRBV19 and J usage is TRBJ1-1, with D hard to call. CDR1 is LNHDA and CDR2 is SQIVND in the germline V gene (reference sequence). The CDR3 has 14 amino acids. Trimming removed 2 bases from V and 0 bases from J, with 7 bases in between. CDR3 sequence reads: CASSITLLNTEAFF. The DNA of the CDR3 is TGTGCCAGTAGTATAACCCTCCTGAACACTGAAGCTTTCTTT.

The chain employs TRBV28 and TRBJ2-3; D remains ambiguous. Trimming took 2 bases from V and 2 from J, leaving 11 bases between them. Looked up from germline, CDR1 is MDHEN and CDR2 is SYDVKM. The CDR3 covers 15 residues. CDR3 sequence: CASSLATLSTDTQYF. CDR3 nucleotide sequence: TGTGCCAGCAGTTTAGCTACCCTTTCCACAGATACGCAGTATTTT.

This chain connects TRBV6-5 to TRBJ2-7; 7 positions agree with TRBD1. The CDR3 runs 14 residues. Trimming cost V 10 bases and J 0 bases; bases outside gene matches: 9. Per germline, CDR1 MNHEY and CDR2 SVGAGI. The CDR3 DNA sequence: TGTGCCATTAGCCGGGACAGAGCCTCCTACGAGCAGTACTTC. Amino acids: CAISRDRASYEQYF.

The CDR3 here is CASSPIQGGETQYF. The DNA of the CDR3 is TGTGCCAGCTCACCCATCCAGGGCGGGGAGACCCAGTACTTC. The V gene is TRBV18, the J gene TRBJ2-5; D is tentatively TRBD1 or TRBD2 (5 bases each). Trimming stripped 3 bases from V and 5 bases from J, with 13 bases between. This CDR3 contains 14 residues. Germline CDR1 is KGHSH and CDR2 is LQKENI. The variable domain in full, completed from reference TRBV18 and TRBJ2-5, reads NAGVMQNPRHLVRRRGQEARLRCSPMKGHSHVYWYRQLPEEGLKFMVYLQKENIIDESGMPKERFSAEFPKEGPSILRIQQVVRGDSAAYFCASSPIQGGETQYFGPGTRLLVL.

This chain uses TRBV2 with TRBJ2-7; TRBD1 or TRBD2 may be the D gene (5 bases each). Trimming removed 5 bases at V and 5 bases at J, with 10 bases between. The V gene's germline CDR1 is SNHLY and CDR2 FYNNEI. The CDR3 length is 12 residues. CDR3 DNA: TGTGCCAGCAGTCAGATGGGGGACGAGCAGTACTTC. Translated: CASSQMGDEQYF.

This clone was picked up one time. The rearrangement joins TRBV3-1 (or the pseudogene TRBV3-2) to TRBJ1-6; D is uncertain. This CDR3 has 16 amino acids. In germline, CDR1 is LGHDT, CDR2 YNNKEL (reference sequence). V was shortened by 3 bases and J by 0 bases, with 9 bases between the two germline ends. CDR3 nucleotide sequence: TGTGCCAGCAGCCACCGACCGAGCTCCTATAATTCACCCCTCCACTTT. It specifies CASSHRPSSYNSPLHF.

This chain uses TRBV29-1 with TRBJ1-2; D ambiguous. V lost 2 bases and J 7 bases, leaving 8 bases between the germline ends. Germline CDR1 and CDR2: SQVTM and ANQGSEA. The CDR3 is 11 residues long. The CDR3 coding sequence is TGCAGCGTTGAAACGGGTATTGGCTACACCTTC. Translating it yields CSVETGIGYTF.

This clone was seen a single time. The chain combines TRBV18 with TRBJ1-1; D remains unclear. Per germline, CDR1 KGHSH and CDR2 LQKENI. CDR3 size: 12 residues. With 0 bases removed from V and 5 bases from J, the gap between germline ends came to 4 bases. The CDR3 coding sequence is TGTGCCAGCTCACCACCCGGAACTGAAGCTTTCTTT. Protein: CASSPPGTEAFF.

The chain joins TRBV6-5 to TRBJ2-7, with D hard to call. The germline V and J ends were trimmed by 0 bases and 6 bases, with 12 bases remaining between them. The CDR3 consists of 14 residues. The germline CDR1 and CDR2 sequences are MNHEY and SVGAGI. This chain's CDR3 is CASSYSIRSGEQYF. CDR3 DNA: TGTGCCAGCAGTTACTCGATCAGGTCCGGCGAGCAGTACTTC.

CDR3: CASSTYRLNTGELFF. The CDR3 nucleotides are TGTGCCAGCAGCACCTATCGACTGAACACCGGGGAGCTGTTTTTT. V and J are TRBV5-6 and TRBJ2-2; D is uncertain. From germline, CDR1 is SGHDT and CDR2 YYEEEE. Between the trimmed V and J ends, which lost 4 bases and 1 base, there was a span of 11 bases. The CDR3 is 15 amino acids.